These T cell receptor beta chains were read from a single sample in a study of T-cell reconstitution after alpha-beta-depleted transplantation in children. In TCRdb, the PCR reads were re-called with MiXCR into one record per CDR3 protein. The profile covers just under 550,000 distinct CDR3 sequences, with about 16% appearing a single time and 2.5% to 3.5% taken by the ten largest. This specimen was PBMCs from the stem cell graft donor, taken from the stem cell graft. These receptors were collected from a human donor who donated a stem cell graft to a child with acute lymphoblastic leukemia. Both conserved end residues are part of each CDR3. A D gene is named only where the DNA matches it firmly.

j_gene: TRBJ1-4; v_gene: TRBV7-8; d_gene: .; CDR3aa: CARRGVSTNEKLFF
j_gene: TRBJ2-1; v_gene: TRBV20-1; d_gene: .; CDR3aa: CSGPTRAGEQFF
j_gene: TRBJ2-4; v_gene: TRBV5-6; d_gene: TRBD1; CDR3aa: CASSSDRGWFVGIQYF
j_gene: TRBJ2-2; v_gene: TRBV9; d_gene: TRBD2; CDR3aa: CASSVGLAGDKPTGELFF
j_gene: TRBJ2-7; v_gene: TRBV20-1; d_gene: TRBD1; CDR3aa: CSAITGTGTYEQYF
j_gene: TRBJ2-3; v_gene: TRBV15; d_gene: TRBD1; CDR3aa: CATSRGSLRGRTDTQYF
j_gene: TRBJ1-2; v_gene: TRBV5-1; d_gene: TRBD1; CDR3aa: CASRVGDRANYGYTF
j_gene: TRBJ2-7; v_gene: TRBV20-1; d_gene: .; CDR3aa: CSAGLWTGRNQQYF
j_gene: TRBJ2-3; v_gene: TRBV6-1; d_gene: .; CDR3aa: CASSKKGGGGETDTQYF
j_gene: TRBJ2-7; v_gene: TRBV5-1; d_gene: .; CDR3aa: CASSLVGPRSSYEQYF
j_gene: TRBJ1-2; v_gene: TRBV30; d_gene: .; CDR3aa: CAWNSGLYGYTF
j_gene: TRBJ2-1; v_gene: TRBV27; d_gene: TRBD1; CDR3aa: CASSFWDRYNEQFF
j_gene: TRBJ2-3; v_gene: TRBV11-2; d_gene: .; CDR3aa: CASTRLGSTDTQYF
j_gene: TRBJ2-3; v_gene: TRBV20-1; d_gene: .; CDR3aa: CSARDTGASSTDTQYF
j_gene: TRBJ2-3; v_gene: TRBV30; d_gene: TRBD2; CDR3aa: CAWGEGTQYF
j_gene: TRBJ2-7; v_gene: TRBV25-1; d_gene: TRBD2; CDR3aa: CASRDSGRNHEQYF
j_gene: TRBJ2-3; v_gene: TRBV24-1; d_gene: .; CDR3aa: CATSVDGTTDTQYF
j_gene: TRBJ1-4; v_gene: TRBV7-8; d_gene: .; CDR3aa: CASSVKPVGEKLFF
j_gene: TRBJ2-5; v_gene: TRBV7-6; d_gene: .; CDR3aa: CASSLRNSPRETQYF
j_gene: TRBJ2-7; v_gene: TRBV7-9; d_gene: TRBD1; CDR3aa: CASSTQTGWSEQYF
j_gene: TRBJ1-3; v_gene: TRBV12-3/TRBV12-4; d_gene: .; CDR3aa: CASSFRNTGNTIYF
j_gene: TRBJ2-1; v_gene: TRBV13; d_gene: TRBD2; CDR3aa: CASSSGLAGKNEQFF
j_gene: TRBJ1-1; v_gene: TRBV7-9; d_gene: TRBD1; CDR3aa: CASSFPRQGAVGTEAFF